One TCR beta chain is described in this entry. Assignment of participants to cohorts was predicated upon participant-reported clinical history. The data belong to a study of blood T cell repertoires in COVID-19. Method: immunoSEQ multiplex PCR; TCRdb's copy keeps in-frame clones and lacks some. Counted here are 150,000 to 200,000 clones, approximately 82% occurring once; the ten biggest clones make up roughly 17%. The CDR3 is 14 amino acids. Trimming removed 5 bases at V and 0 bases at J, with 12 bases between. Germline CDR1 reads SGHKS; CDR2 reads YYEKEE (reference sequence). V and J are TRBV5-5 and TRBJ2-7, with TRBD1 as a possible D gene (5 bases). Sequenced input: PBMCs or T cells enriched from blood (not recorded which). This receptor was taken from a woman aged 50 to 60 who had recovered from COVID-19. The CDR3 region is CASSGHPSSYEQYF. The DNA for the CDR3 is TGTGCCAGCAGTGGACATCCAAGCTCCTACGAGCAGTACTTC.